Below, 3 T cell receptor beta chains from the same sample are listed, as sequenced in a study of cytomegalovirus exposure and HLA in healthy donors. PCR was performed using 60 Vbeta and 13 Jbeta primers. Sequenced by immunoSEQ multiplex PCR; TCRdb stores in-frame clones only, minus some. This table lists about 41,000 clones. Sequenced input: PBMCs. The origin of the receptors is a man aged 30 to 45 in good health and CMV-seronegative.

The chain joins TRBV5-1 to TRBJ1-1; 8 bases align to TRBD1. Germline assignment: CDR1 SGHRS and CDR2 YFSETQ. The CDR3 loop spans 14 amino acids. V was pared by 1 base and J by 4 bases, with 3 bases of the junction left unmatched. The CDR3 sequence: CASSLQGARTEAFF. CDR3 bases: TGCGCCAGCAGCTTGCAGGGGGCGCGCACTGAAGCTTTCTTT. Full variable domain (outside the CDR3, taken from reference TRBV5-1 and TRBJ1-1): KAGVTQTPRYLIKTRGQQVTLSCSPISGHRSVSWYQQTPGQGLQFLFEYFSETQRNKGNFPGRFSGRQFSNSRSEMNVSTLELGDSALYLCASSLQGARTEAFFGQGTRLTVV.

CDR3 amino acids: CASSPYRVGQGSAEQYF. For the CDR3, the DNA is TGTGCCAGCAGCCCCTATCGAGTAGGACAGGGGTCTGCCGAGCAGTACTTC. This chain links TRBV11-2 with TRBJ2-7; 9 bases fit TRBD1. CDR1 is SGHAT, CDR2 FQNNGV, per germline. This CDR3 is 17 amino acids long. The trim removed 5 bases at V and 6 bases at J, leaving 17 bases unmatched.

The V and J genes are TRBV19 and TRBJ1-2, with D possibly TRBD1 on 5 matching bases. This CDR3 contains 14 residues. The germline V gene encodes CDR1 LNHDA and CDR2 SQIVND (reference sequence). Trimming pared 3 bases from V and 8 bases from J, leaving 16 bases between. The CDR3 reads CASSISSGSVGYTF. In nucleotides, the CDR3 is TGTGCCAGTAGTATCTCTTCAGGGTCGGTAGGCTACACCTTC.